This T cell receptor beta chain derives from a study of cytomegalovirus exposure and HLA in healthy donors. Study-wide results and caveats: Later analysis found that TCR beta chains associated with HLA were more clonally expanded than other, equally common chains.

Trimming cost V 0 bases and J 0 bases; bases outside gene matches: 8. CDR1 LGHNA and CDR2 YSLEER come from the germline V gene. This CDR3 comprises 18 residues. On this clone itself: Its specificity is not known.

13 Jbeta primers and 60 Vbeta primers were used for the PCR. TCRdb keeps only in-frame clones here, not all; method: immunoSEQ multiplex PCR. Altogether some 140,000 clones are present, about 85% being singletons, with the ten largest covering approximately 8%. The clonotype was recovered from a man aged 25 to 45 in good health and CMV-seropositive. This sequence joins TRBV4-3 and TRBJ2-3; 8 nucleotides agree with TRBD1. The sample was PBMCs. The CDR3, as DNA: TGCGCCAGCAGCCAAGAATATGTTAGGACAGGGAGCACAGATACGCAGTATTTT. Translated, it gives CASSQEYVRTGSTDTQYF.